A selection of T cell receptor beta chains follows, all from one sample in a study of shared T cell receptors in the human thymus. TCRdb's copy holds only in-frame clones and misses some; the assay was immunoSEQ multiplex PCR. The sample lists 600,000 to 900,000 clones; 70% to 90% were seen once. The sample was also linked to a second study, of human thymus T cells.

Sequencing was performed on thymocytes. These receptors came from a girl in the first two years of life with a congenital heart defect. CDR3s leave out the opening cysteine and the closing phenylalanine or tryptophan.

len,v_gene,CDR3aa
15,TRBV4-2,ASSQDPGQRVNEKLF
14,TRBV29-1,SVERVRRGTSYEQY
12,TRBV5-1,ASSLSTGPGRAF
12,TRBV7-9,ASSLEHTQETQY
13,TRBV5-6,ASSLSGGSGNTQY
17,TRBV29-1,SVVRSWGGDRGVNTEAF
12,TRBV27,ASSLAGSTDTQY
11,TRBV28,ASSSIPNTEAF
16,TRBV18,ASSPQSGHSRGTGELF
15,TRBV11-1,ASSLQPGQGVPYGYT
13,TRBV27,ASSQHGDIRNEQF
13,TRBV13,ASSSREAGRETQY
13,TRBV25-1,ASSPRDRVQGTQY
12,TRBV7-3,ASSFGRDNSPLH
15,TRBV5-1,ASSLDRGVAAGNTIY
14,TRBV7-9,ASSLVIGSGNQPQH
12,TRBV6-1,ASGKDRGNTEAF
14,TRBV27,ASRDDRQGSLYEQY